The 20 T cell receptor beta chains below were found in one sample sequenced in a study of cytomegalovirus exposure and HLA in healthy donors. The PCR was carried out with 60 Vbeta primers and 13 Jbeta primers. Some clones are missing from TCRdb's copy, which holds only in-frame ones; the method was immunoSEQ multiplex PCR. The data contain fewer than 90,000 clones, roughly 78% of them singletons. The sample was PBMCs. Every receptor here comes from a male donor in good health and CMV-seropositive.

CDR3 sequence: CASRVTGRRSYEQYF. Written as DNA, the CDR3 is TGTGCCAGCAGGGTGACAGGTAGGAGATCCTACGAGCAGTACTTC. This rearrangement joins TRBV21-1 to TRBJ2-7; no DNA check was done on the table's D call, TRBD1. TRBV21-1 is noted as a pseudogene. This CDR3 region has 15 residues.

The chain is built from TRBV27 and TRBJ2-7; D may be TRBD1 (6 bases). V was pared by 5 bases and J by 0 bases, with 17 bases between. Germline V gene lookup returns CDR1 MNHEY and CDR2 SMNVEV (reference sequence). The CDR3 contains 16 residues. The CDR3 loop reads CASSVSLGTRSYEQYF. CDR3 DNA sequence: TGTGCCAGCAGTGTAAGTCTTGGGACACGCTCCTACGAGCAGTACTTC.

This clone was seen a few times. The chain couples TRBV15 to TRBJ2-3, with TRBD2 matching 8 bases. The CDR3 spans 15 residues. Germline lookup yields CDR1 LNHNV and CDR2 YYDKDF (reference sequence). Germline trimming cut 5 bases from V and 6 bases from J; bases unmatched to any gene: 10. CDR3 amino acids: CATSGIREGMDTQYF. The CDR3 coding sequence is TGTGCCACCAGCGGAATACGGGAGGGCATGGATACGCAGTATTTT.

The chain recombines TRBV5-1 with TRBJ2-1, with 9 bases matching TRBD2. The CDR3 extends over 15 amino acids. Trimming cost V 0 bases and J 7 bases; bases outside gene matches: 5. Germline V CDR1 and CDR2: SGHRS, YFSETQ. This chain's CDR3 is CASSLEASGKNEQFF. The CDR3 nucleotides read TGCGCCAGCAGCTTGGAGGCTAGCGGGAAGAATGAGCAGTTCTTC.

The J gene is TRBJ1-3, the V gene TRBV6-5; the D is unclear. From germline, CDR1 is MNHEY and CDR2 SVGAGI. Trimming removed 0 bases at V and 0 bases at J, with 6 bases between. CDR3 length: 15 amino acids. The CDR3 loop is CASSYSRDSGNTIYF. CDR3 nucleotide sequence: TGTGCCAGCAGTTACTCGCGGGACTCTGGAAACACCATATATTTT.

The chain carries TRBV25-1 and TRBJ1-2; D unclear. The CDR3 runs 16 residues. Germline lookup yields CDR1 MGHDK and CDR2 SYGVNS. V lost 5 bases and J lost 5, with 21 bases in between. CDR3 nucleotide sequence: TGTGCCAGCAGTTACCGGGATAGCGGAACCCTGTATGGCTACACCTTC. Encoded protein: CASSYRDSGTLYGYTF.

The CDR3 spells CSAEREGQFF. CDR3 nucleotide sequence: TGCAGTGCTGAACGGGAGGGGCAGTTCTTC. This chain links TRBV20-1 with TRBJ2-1; the match to TRBD2 covers 8 bases. The germline V gene has CDR1 DFQATT and CDR2 SNEGSKA (reference sequence). This CDR3 has 10 amino acids. Germline trimming cut 5 bases from V and 12 bases from J; bases unmatched to any gene: 3.

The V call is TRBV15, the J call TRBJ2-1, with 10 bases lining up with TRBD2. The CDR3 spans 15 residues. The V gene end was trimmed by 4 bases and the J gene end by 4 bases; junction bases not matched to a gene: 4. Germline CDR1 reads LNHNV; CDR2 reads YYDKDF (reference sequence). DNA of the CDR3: TGTGCCACCAGCAAACTAGCGGGGACATACAATGAGCAGTTCTTC. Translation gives CATSKLAGTYNEQFF.

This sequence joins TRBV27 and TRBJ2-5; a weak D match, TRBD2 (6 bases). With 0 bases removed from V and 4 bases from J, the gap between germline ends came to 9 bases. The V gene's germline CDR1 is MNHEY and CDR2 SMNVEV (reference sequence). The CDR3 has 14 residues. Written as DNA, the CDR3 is TGTGCCAGCAGTTTATCGGGGCGGGGAGAGACCCAGTACTTC. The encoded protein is CASSLSGRGETQYF.

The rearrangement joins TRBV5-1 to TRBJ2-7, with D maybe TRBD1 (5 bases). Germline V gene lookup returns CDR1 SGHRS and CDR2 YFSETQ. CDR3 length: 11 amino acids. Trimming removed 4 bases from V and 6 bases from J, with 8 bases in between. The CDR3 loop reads CASSDSFEQYF. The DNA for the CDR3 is TGCGCCAGCAGCGACAGCTTCGAGCAGTACTTC.

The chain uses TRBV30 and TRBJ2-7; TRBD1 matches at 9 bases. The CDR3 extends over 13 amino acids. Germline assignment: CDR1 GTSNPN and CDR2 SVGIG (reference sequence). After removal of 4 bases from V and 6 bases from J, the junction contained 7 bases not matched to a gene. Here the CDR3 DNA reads TGTGCCTGGATCGGACAGGGGCATGGCGAGCAGTACTTC. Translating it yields CAWIGQGHGEQYF.

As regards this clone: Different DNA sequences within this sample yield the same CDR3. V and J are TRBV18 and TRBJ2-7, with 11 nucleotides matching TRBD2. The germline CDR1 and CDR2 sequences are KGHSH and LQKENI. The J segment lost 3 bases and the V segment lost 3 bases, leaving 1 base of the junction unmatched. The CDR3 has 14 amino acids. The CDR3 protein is CASSPGTSGYEQYF. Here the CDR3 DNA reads TGTGCCAGCTCACCGGGGACTAGCGGCTACGAGCAGTACTTC.

The CDR3 coding sequence is TGTGCCAGTACCCGCAGTGGAAAGGGGACTGAAGCTTTCTTT. Translation: CASTRSGKGTEAFF. This rearrangement joins TRBV19 to TRBJ1-1, with D possibly being TRBD1 (5 bases). The germline V and J ends were trimmed by 7 bases and 5 bases, with 17 bases remaining between them. The CDR3 is made up of 14 amino acids. CDR1 LNHDA and CDR2 SQIVND come from the germline V gene (reference sequence).

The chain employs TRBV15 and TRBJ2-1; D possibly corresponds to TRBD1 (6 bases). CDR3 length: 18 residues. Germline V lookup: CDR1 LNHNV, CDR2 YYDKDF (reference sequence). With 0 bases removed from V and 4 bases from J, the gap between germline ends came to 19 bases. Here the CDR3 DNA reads TGTGCCACCAGCAGAGATAAGGGGCAGGGGACCCTTTACAATGAGCAGTTCTTC. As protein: CATSRDKGQGTLYNEQFF.

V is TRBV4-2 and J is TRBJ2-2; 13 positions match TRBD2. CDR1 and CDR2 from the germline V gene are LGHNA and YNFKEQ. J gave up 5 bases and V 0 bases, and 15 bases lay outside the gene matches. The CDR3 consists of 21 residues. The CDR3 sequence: CASSQDLIGLAGVVRTGELFF. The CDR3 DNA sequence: TGTGCCAGCAGCCAAGATCTAATTGGACTAGCGGGAGTCGTAAGAACCGGGGAGCTGTTTTTT.

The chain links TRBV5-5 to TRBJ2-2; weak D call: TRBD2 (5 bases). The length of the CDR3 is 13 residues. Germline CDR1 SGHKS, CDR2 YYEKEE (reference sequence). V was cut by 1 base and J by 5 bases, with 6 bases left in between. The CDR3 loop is CASSLRETGELFF. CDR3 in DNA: TGTGCCAGCAGCTTGAGGGAGACCGGGGAGCTGTTTTTT.

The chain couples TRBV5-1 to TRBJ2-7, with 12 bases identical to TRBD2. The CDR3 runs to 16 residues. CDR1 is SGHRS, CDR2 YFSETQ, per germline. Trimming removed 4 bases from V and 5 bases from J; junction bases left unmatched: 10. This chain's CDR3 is CASSPLAGGPSHEQYF. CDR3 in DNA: TGCGCCAGCAGCCCCCTAGCGGGAGGGCCAAGCCACGAGCAGTACTTC. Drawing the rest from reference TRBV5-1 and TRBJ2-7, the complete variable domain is KAGVTQTPRYLIKTRGQQVTLSCSPISGHRSVSWYQQTPGQGLQFLFEYFSETQRNKGNFPGRFSGRQFSNSRSEMNVSTLELGDSALYLCASSPLAGGPSHEQYFGPGTRLTVT.

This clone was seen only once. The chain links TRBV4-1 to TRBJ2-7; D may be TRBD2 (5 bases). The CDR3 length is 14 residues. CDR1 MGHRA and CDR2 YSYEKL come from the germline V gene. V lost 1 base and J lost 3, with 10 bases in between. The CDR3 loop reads CASSQGLASYEQYF. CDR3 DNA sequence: TGCGCCAGCAGCCAAGGTCTAGCCAGCTACGAGCAGTACTTC.

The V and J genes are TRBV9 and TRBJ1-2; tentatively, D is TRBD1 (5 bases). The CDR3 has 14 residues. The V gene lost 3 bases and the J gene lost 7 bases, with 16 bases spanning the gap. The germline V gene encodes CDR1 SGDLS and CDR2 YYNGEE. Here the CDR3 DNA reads TGTGCCAGCAGCGGTCCCCTCATCCAGGGTGGCTACACCTTC. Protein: CASSGPLIQGGYTF.

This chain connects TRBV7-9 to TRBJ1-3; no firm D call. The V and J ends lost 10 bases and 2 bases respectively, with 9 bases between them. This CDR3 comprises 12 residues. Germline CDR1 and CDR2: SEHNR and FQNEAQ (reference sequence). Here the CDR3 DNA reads TGTGCCACCCAGAAGACTGGAAACACCATATATTTT. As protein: CATQKTGNTIYF.